This T cell receptor beta chain was captured in a study of T cell responses to AZD1222 COVID-19 vaccine. Findings and limits, study-wide: After two AZD1222 doses, spike-specific TCR breadth and depth rose versus day 0. The span of vaccine-associated CD4 TCRs extended across spike, with dominance at 160-218 and 743-854.

The CDR3 length is 15 residues. The junction had 10 bases not matched to a gene; V was cut back by 3 bases and J by 10 bases. The V gene's germline CDR1 is MNHNS and CDR2 SASEGT. In its sample, this clone was seen a few times. The antigen is not known. Using immunoSEQ multiplex PCR, the repertoire was profiled, and TCRdb retains in-frame clones only, with some absent. This table holds 150,000 or so clones, 86% found once. V gene TRBV6-1 combines with J gene TRBJ1-4, with 8 bases lining up with TRBD1. This TCR came from an adult in good health. This material consisted of peripheral blood, taken on day 0 of AZD1222 vaccination. In DNA form, the CDR3 reads TGTGCCAGCAGTGACACAGGGGGATTTATAGGAAAACTGTTTTTT. Translation: CASSDTGGFIGKLFF.